The following is a TCR beta chain sequence with its context. Its specificity is not known. V was shortened by 0 bases and J by 4 bases, with 9 bases between the two germline ends. This CDR3 is 14 amino acids long. The germline V gene encodes CDR1 SGHDN and CDR2 FVKESK. Every one of the patients relapsed after autologous stem cell transplantation (brentuximab vedotin exposure was variable). Complete response, partial response or progressive disease were the best responses. This sample was taken from a study of PD-1 blockade in classical Hodgkin lymphoma. Whole-study context: Intravenous delivery of nivolumab at 3 mg/kg to patients occurred every 2 weeks.

General study results and limits: CD4+ TCR diversity rose significantly by C4D1, and CD8+ TCR diversity did not. Complete responders' diversity at baseline resembled that of newly diagnosed patients.

Libraries were prepared by immunoSEQ multiplex PCR; TCRdb keeps only in-frame clonotypes and omits some of them. This sample yields some 100,000 clones, of which approximately 92% are seen a single time; 2.5% to 3% belongs to the top ten. The receptor's source is a human donor with classical Hodgkin lymphoma. The chain couples TRBV14 to TRBJ1-2, with D tentatively TRBD1 (5 bases). Material: peripheral blood mononuclear cells (PBMCs), obtained at baseline. CDR3 bases: TGTGCCAGCAGCCAAGATATGGGGGGCTATGGCTACACCTTC. Protein sequence: CASSQDMGGYGYTF.